This T cell receptor beta chain stems from a study of T cell responses to AZD1222 COVID-19 vaccine. Whole-study findings and limits: At baseline, seropositivity was found in only six or seven AZD1222 recipients. In a largely white British group with more females than males, clonal diversity was possibly underestimated. Close to half of all spike-specific TCRs reportedly target regions of the variants that are unmutated. CD4 TCRs covered the whole spike, strongest at regions 160-218 and 743-854.

Worth noting for this clone: Its antigen is undetermined.

The method was immunoSEQ multiplex PCR; TCRdb's version includes in-frame clones alone and lacks a portion of them. Here the sample spans around 150,000 clones, approximately 91% being singletons. This CDR3 spans 14 amino acids. Germline V gene data show CDR1 as MGHRA and CDR2 as YSYEKL. Trimming cost V 0 bases and J 11 bases, with 14 bases left between them. The J gene is TRBJ2-1, the V gene TRBV4-1; perhaps TRBD2 as D (5 bases). The sequence was collected from an adult who received the AZD1222 COVID-19 vaccine. The sample consisted of peripheral blood, taken 28 days after the second AZD1222 dose. CDR3 DNA sequence: TGCGCCAGCAGCCAAGATTCTAGGGCTAGCCAGCAGTTCTTC. Translation: CASSQDSRASQQFF.